The 15 T cell receptor beta chains reported below all come from one sample, sequenced in a study of blood T cells in healthy people across ages. A second PCR, run for about 6 to 11 cycles, used a sample-barcoded 5' primer plus a J-beta primer mix. TCRdb fed the 5' RACE reads into MiXCR, producing one record per CDR3 protein. The sample includes about 640,000 distinct CDR3 sequences, approximately 30% of them seen just once. Sequenced sample: blood. The receptors here all came from a woman older than 75 in good health.

About this clonotype: Its ends do not fully match the called genes, so a read error is possible. The chain links TRBV20-1 to TRBJ2-3; 8 bases map to TRBD1. CDR1 DFQATT and CDR2 SNEGSKA come from the germline V gene (reference sequence). The CDR3 spans 16 residues. Written as DNA, the CDR3 is TGCAGTGCGCCTTCATCAGGGGGCGCGAGCACAGGTACGCAGTATTTT. This gives the protein CSAPSSGGASTGTQYF.

As regards this clonotype: This could be a read error, since a much larger clone is one nucleotide away. This chain joins TRBV20-1 and TRBJ2-1, with 9 bases that match TRBD1. This CDR3 has 15 amino acids. CDR1 and CDR2 from the germline V gene are DFQATT and SNEGSKA (reference sequence). The CDR3 DNA sequence: TGCAGTGCTCTCCCTCCGGGACAGGGTTACAGTGAGCAGTTCTTC. It specifies CSALPPGQGYSEQFF.

This clonotype was counted only a few times. This sequence joins TRBV6-2 or TRBV6-3 and TRBJ1-2; 11 bases line up with TRBD1. The CDR3 is 15 residues long. V shed 6 bases, J shed 8 bases, and the junction held 11 bases outside the gene matches. The germline CDR1 and CDR2 sequences are MNHEY and SVGEGT. CDR3 region: CASRGGGQGALGYTF. Written as DNA, the CDR3 is TGTGCCAGCAGAGGAGGAGGACAGGGGGCCTTGGGCTACACCTTC.

This clonotype was observed a few times. The chain couples TRBV5-1 to TRBJ1-1; tentatively, D is TRBD1 (6 bases). CDR1 SGHRS and CDR2 YFSETQ come from the germline V gene. V dropped 2 bases and J dropped 4 bases, with 27 bases sitting between them. The CDR3 spans 19 residues. CDR3 residues: CASSFGRRVTGGPATEAFF. CDR3 in DNA: TGCGCCAGCAGCTTTGGCAGGAGGGTAACGGGGGGGCCGGCCACTGAAGCTTTCTTT.

This clonotype turned up a few times. This sequence joins TRBV20-1 and TRBJ1-5, with 10 nucleotides matching TRBD1. Germline CDR1 and CDR2: DFQATT and SNEGSKA (reference sequence). The junction had 6 bases not matched to a gene; V was cut back by 2 bases and J by 2 bases. This CDR3 spans 16 amino acids. The CDR3 sequence: CSARRPGTGGNQPQHF. CDR3 DNA: TGCAGTGCTAGAAGACCGGGGACAGGGGGCAATCAGCCCCAGCATTTT.

In regard to this clonotype: A much larger clone differs by one base, so this may be a read error. The chain links TRBV14 to TRBJ1-1; D is uncertain. Trimming removed 4 bases at V and 9 bases at J, with 15 bases between. The CDR3 totals 13 residues. Germline CDR1 reads SGHDN; CDR2 reads FVKESK. DNA of the CDR3: TGTGCCAGCAGCCGAGTCCCGCAGTCTAAAGCTTTCTTT. This sequence encodes CASSRVPQSKAFF.

Of note for this clonotype: Being one base from a much bigger clone, this may be a read error. The chain joins TRBV7-9 to TRBJ2-5, with a possible D match to TRBD2 (6 bases). Germline V gene lookup returns CDR1 SEHNR and CDR2 FQNEAQ (reference sequence). The CDR3 totals 16 residues. CDR3 loop: CAGSPLDRGSGETQYF. The DNA for the CDR3 is TGTGCCGGCAGCCCCCTGGATCGGGGGAGTGGAGAGACCCAGTACTTC. The full variable domain, with the rest looked up from reference TRBV7-9 and TRBJ2-5, is DTGVSQNPRHKITKRGQNVTFRCDPISEHNRLYWYRQTLGQGPEFLTYFQNEAQLEKSRLLSDRFSAERPKGSFSTLEIQRTEQGDSAMYLCAGSPLDRGSGETQYFGPGTRLLVL.

This clonotype was counted many times. J is TRBJ1-2 and V is TRBV4-3; D possibly corresponds to TRBD1 (5 bases). Trimming took off 4 bases at V and 4 bases at J, with 16 bases between the two ends. CDR1 LGHNA and CDR2 YSLEER come from the germline V gene. CDR3 size: 15 residues. CDR3 region: CASSRGTASLYGYTF. CDR3 nucleotide sequence: TGCGCCAGCAGCCGCGGGACCGCAAGCCTCTATGGCTACACCTTC.

Only one count was recorded for this clonotype. This clone may be a read error of a much larger clone one base away. The chain employs TRBV6-6 and TRBJ1-1, with D maybe TRBD1 (5 bases). The CDR3 sequence is 16 residues long. Germline V CDR1 and CDR2: MNHNY, SVGAGI (reference sequence). This CDR3 reads CARSSGVGRGETEAFF. CDR3 sequence (DNA): TGTGCCAGAAGTTCTGGGGTAGGGAGGGGTGAGACTGAAGCTTTCTTT.

The chain recombines TRBV20-1 with TRBJ1-5; possible D gene TRBD1, 6 bases. This CDR3 contains 15 residues. Germline CDR1 reads DFQATT; CDR2 reads SNEGSKA (reference sequence). Trimming removed 3 bases from V and 6 bases from J, with 18 bases in between. This CDR3 is CSASGGGPGGQPQHF. For the CDR3, the DNA is TGCAGTGCTAGCGGGGGCGGCCCGGGGGGTCAGCCCCAGCATTTT.

This clonotype was observed a handful of times. J is TRBJ2-7 and V is TRBV28, with 11 bases identical to TRBD1. In germline, CDR1 is MDHEN, CDR2 SYDVKM. V trimming: 9 bases; J trimming: 0 bases; junction bases outside the gene matches: 4. The CDR3 is 14 amino acids. The DNA for the CDR3 is TGTGCCAGTCGGACAGGGGGCTACTCCTACGAGCAGTACTTC. Its protein product is CASRTGGYSYEQYF.

This clonotype was found many times. The V gene is TRBV7-9, the J gene TRBJ2-1; 10 bases are a match to TRBD2. Trimming cost V 5 bases and J 3 bases; bases outside gene matches: 7. The CDR3 has 16 residues. CDR1 and CDR2 from the germline V gene are SEHNR and FQNEAQ (reference sequence). This CDR3 reads CASSGASGGHYNEQFF. The CDR3, as DNA: TGTGCCAGCAGCGGGGCTAGCGGGGGTCACTACAATGAGCAGTTCTTC.

V usage is TRBV6-6 and J usage is TRBJ1-5, with D perhaps TRBD1 (5 bases). This CDR3 contains 14 residues. CDR1 is MNHNY, CDR2 SVGAGI, per germline (reference sequence). V dropped 5 bases and J dropped 2 bases, with 10 bases sitting between them. CDR3 sequence: CASSPPRGNQPQHF. The DNA of the CDR3 is TGTGCCAGCAGTCCTCCCAGGGGCAATCAGCCCCAGCATTTT.

The table lists this clonotype with many counts. A clone one base away is much larger, so this may be a read error. The chain couples TRBV12-3 or TRBV12-4 to TRBJ2-7; a weak D match, TRBD2 (6 bases). The V end was cut by 3 bases, the J end by 7 bases, with 16 bases between. The CDR3 is made up of 14 amino acids. The CDR3 here is CASSLETRVNEQYF. CDR3 DNA: TGTGCCAGCAGTTTGGAGACTAGAGTCAATGAGCAGTACTTC.

This clonotype has a handful of counts. V and J are TRBV2 and TRBJ2-7; a possible D gene is TRBD1 (5 bases). Trimming cost V 3 bases and J 7 bases, with 10 bases left between them. The CDR3 spans 12 residues. Per the germline V gene, CDR1 is SNHLY and CDR2 is FYNNEI. CDR3 DNA sequence: TGTGCCAGCAGTGAGGACATCAATGAGCAGTACTTC. It encodes CASSEDINEQYF.